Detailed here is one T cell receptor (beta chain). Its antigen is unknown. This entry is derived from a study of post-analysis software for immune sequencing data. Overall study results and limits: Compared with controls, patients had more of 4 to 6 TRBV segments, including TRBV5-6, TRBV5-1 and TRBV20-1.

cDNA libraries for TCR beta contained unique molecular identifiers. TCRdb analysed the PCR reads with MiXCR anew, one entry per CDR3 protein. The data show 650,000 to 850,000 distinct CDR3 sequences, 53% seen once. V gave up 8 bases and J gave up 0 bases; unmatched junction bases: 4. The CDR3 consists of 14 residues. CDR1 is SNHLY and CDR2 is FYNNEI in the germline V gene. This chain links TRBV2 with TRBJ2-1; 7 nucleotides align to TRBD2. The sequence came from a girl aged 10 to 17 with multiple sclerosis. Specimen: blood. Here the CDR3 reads CASLAESSYNEQFF. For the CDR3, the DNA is TGTGCCAGCCTAGCGGAGAGCTCCTACAATGAGCAGTTCTTC. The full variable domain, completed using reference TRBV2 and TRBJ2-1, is EPEVTQTPSHQVTQMGQEVILRCVPISNHLYFYWYRQILGQKVEFLVSFYNNEISEKSEIFDDQFSVERPDGSNFTLKIRSTKLEDSAMYFCASLAESSYNEQFFGPGTRLTVL.